A single sample is the source of the 4 T cell receptor beta chains below, sequenced in a study of pediatric ulcerative colitis. The data were produced by immunoSEQ multiplex PCR, yet TCRdb's version contains in-frame clones alone and is incomplete. Among tens of thousands of clones listed, 60% to 85% were seen once. During colonoscopy, one to two rectal pinch biopsies were collected. Sequencing used gut tissue. These TCRs come from a girl between 5 and 17 years old with moderate ulcerative colitis.

This clone was recorded once. The chain combines TRBV5-5 with TRBJ2-7, with 8 bases lining up with TRBD1. Germline V gene data show CDR1 as SGHKS and CDR2 as YYEKEE (reference sequence). The CDR3 is made up of 16 amino acids. V was pared by 1 base and J by 4 bases, with 10 bases of the junction left unmatched. The CDR3 sequence is CASSLTGQGASYEQYF. In DNA, the CDR3 is TGTGCCAGCAGCTTGACGGGCCAGGGGGCTTCGTACGAGCAGTACTTC.

V and J are TRBV27 and TRBJ2-7; 11 positions match TRBD2. This CDR3 is 18 amino acids long. With 0 bases clipped from V and 7 bases from J, the junction kept 14 bases outside the gene matches. The germline V gene encodes CDR1 MNHEY and CDR2 SMNVEV (reference sequence). The CDR3 spells CASSLSFGSGRAFGEQYF. For the CDR3, the DNA is TGTGCCAGCAGTTTATCGTTCGGTAGCGGGAGGGCCTTCGGAGAGCAGTACTTC.

The CDR3 region is CAWKRTIPYEQYF. In nucleotides, the CDR3 is TGTGCCTGGAAACGGACAATTCCCTACGAGCAGTACTTC. The chain uses TRBV30 and TRBJ2-7, with D tentatively TRBD1 (5 bases). Trimming took 4 bases from V and 2 from J, leaving 12 bases between them. There are 13 residues in the CDR3. Germline values: CDR1 GTSNPN, CDR2 SVGIG (reference sequence).

CDR3 protein: CASSPGLAGYEQYF. The CDR3 DNA follows: TGCGCCAGCAGCCCGGGACTAGCGGGCTACGAGCAGTACTTC. The rearrangement links TRBV5-1 to TRBJ2-7, with 12 positions matching TRBD2. Germline V gene data show CDR1 as SGHRS and CDR2 as YFSETQ. V gave up 4 bases and J gave up 3 bases; unmatched junction bases: 2. This CDR3 spans 14 amino acids.